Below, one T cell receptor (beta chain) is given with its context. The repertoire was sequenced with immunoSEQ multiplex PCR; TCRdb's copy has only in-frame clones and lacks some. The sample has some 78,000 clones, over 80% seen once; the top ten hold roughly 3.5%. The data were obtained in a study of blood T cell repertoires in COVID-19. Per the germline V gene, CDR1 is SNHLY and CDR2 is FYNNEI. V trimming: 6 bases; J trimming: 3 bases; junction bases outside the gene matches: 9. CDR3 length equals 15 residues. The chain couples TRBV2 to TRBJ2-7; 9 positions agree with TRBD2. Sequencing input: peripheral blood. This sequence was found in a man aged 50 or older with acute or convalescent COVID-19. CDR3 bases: TGTGCCAGCAGCCAGACCGGGACTAGCTTCTACGAGCAGTACTTC. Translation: CASSQTGTSFYEQYF.